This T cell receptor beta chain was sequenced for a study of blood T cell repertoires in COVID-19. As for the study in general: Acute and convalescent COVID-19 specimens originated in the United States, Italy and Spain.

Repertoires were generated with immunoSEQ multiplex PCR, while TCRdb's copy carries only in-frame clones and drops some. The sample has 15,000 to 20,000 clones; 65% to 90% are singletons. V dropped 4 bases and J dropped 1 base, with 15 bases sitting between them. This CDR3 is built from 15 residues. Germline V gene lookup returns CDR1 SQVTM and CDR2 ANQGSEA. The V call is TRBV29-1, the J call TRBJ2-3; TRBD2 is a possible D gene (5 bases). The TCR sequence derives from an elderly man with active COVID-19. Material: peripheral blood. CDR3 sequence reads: CSVVGGREGTDTQYF. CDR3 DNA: TGCAGCGTTGTAGGAGGCAGAGAGGGCACAGATACGCAGTATTTT.